The 14 T cell receptor beta chains below all came from one sample that was sequenced in a study of CD8+ T cells in alopecia areata. It was cDNA, reverse transcribed from extracted RNA, that served as the sequencing template. Here immunoSEQ multiplex PCR was the method, and the copy in TCRdb shows in-frame clones only, minus some. The sample carries approximately 66,000 clones, approximately 64% recorded once. This specimen consisted of CD8+ T cells sorted from blood, obtained at week 0. These receptors were obtained from a human donor with alopecia areata.

The rearrangement uses TRBV29-1 and TRBJ1-2; the D gene is possibly TRBD1 (6 bases). The CDR3 sequence is 11 residues long. Germline V lookup: CDR1 SQVTM, CDR2 ANQGSEA. The ends were cut back, 4 bases at V and 6 bases at J, with 9 bases in the middle. CDR3 sequence reads: CSVGGGHGYTF. The CDR3, as DNA: TGCAGCGTTGGAGGGGGGCATGGCTACACCTTC.

The chain uses TRBV4-2 and TRBJ2-5; perhaps TRBD2 as D (6 bases). Trimming cost V 0 bases and J 3 bases, with 14 bases left between them. Germline assignment: CDR1 LGHNA and CDR2 YNFKEQ. The CDR3 length is 16 residues. CDR3 DNA sequence: TGTGCCAGCAGCCAAGATCTGTTTGCTAGCGAAGAGACCCAGTACTTC. This codes for CASSQDLFASEETQYF.

This clone was seen a handful of times. Other DNA variants within this sample encode the same CDR3. The chain employs TRBV4-1 and TRBJ2-3, with 7 bases fitting TRBD2. Germline values: CDR1 MGHRA, CDR2 YSYEKL. With V trimmed by 0 bases and J by 2 bases, 2 bases remained unmatched. This CDR3 is built from 15 residues. The DNA for the CDR3 is TGCGCCAGCAGCCAAGAGGCGGGAGCCACAGATACGCAGTATTTT. Translating it yields CASSQEAGATDTQYF.

This chain uses TRBV27 with TRBJ2-1, with D possibly being TRBD2 (5 bases). The germline V and J ends were trimmed by 6 bases and 5 bases, with 20 bases remaining between them. Looked up from germline, CDR1 is MNHEY and CDR2 is SMNVEV (reference sequence). The CDR3 extends over 16 amino acids. The CDR3 here is CASSTPLIAGDNEQFF. The DNA of the CDR3 is TGTGCCAGCAGCACTCCCCTGATCGCGGGCGACAATGAGCAGTTCTTC.

V gene TRBV29-1 combines with J gene TRBJ1-1; maybe TRBD1 (6 bases). This CDR3 is 13 amino acids long. Germline V gives CDR1 SQVTM, CDR2 ANQGSEA. Trimming took 1 base from V and 5 from J, leaving 11 bases between them. The CDR3 sequence: CSVEVNRETEAFF. CDR3 in DNA: TGCAGCGTTGAAGTTAACAGGGAAACTGAAGCTTTCTTT.

Comment on this clone: The sample contains more than one DNA sequence encoding this CDR3. V usage is TRBV5-1 and J usage is TRBJ2-7; D gene unclear. In germline, CDR1 is SGHRS, CDR2 YFSETQ. The CDR3 loop spans 11 amino acids. Trimming stripped 0 bases from V and 4 bases from J, with 2 bases between. The CDR3 protein is CASSLGYEQYF. CDR3 nucleotides: TGCGCCAGCAGCTTGGGTTACGAGCAGTACTTC.

The V gene is TRBV19, the J gene TRBJ2-7, with no clear D. Between the trimmed V and J ends, which lost 1 base and 2 bases, there was a span of 6 bases. Germline CDR1 reads LNHDA; CDR2 reads SQIVND (reference sequence). This CDR3 has 13 amino acids. Here the CDR3 reads CASSIGATYEQYF. For the CDR3, the DNA is TGTGCCAGTAGTATAGGGGCAACCTACGAGCAGTACTTC.

This clone was picked up one time. The chain joins TRBV6-6 to TRBJ1-2; D gene uncertain. The V and J ends lost 5 bases and 1 base respectively, with 5 bases between them. CDR3 length: 12 amino acids. Germline CDR1 is MNHNY and CDR2 is SVGAGI (reference sequence). CDR3 loop: CASSPSNYGYTF. The CDR3 region has the DNA TGTGCCAGCAGTCCAAGTAACTATGGCTACACCTTC.

This clone was detected only a few times. The chain employs TRBV29-1 and TRBJ2-1; 7 bases agree with TRBD2. The V and J ends lost 6 bases and 5 bases, in that order; junction bases with no gene match: 19. The CDR3 totals 17 residues. The germline gives CDR1 SQVTM, CDR2 ANQGSEA. As DNA, the CDR3 is TGCAGCGTCCTGGGTTCTGTGTCTAGCGGCAAACACAATGAGCAGTTCTTC. Its protein is CSVLGSVSSGKHNEQFF.

CDR3 protein: CASSRGLGDRSEQYF. DNA of the CDR3: TGCGCCAGCAGCCGGGGACTAGGCGATCGTAGCGAGCAGTACTTC. The chain links TRBV23-1 to TRBJ2-7, with TRBD2 identical over 8 bases. TRBV23-1 is an ORF for which the function is uncertain. The CDR3 spans 15 residues. The V and J ends lost 6 bases and 6 bases, in that order; junction bases with no gene match: 13.

The chain recombines TRBV9 with TRBJ2-1; 10 nucleotides match TRBD2. Germline V gene data show CDR1 as SGDLS and CDR2 as YYNGEE. Unmatched junction bases numbered 2, after V lost 0 bases and J lost 8 bases. The CDR3 extends over 14 amino acids. CDR3 DNA: TGTGCCAGCAGCGTAGGACTAGCGGGCGATGAGCAGTTCTTC. Amino acids: CASSVGLAGDEQFF.

This clone has a count of ten or more. The chain couples TRBV29-1 to TRBJ2-1; a possible D gene is TRBD1 (5 bases). There are 15 residues in the CDR3. The V gene's germline CDR1 is SQVTM and CDR2 ANQGSEA. V was pared by 2 bases and J by 5 bases, with 16 bases between. Here the CDR3 reads CSVEMGQTPNNEQFF. CDR3 nucleotide sequence: TGCAGCGTTGAAATGGGGCAGACCCCAAACAATGAGCAGTTCTTC.

In its sample, this clone was seen a few times. The chain uses TRBV29-1 and TRBJ2-5, with 7 bases identical to TRBD1. The CDR3 extends over 12 amino acids. Germline CDR1 SQVTM, CDR2 ANQGSEA. Trimming took 7 bases from V and 3 from J; bases not matched to a gene: 5. CDR3: CSATDREETQYF. CDR3 sequence (DNA): TGCAGCGCCACCGACAGGGAAGAGACCCAGTACTTC.

In its sample, this clone was seen a few times. The chain recombines TRBV5-6 with TRBJ2-6; D gene uncertain. This CDR3 has 15 amino acids. Germline loops: CDR1 SGHDT, CDR2 YYEEEE. Trimming left V 2 bases short and J 0 bases short, with 6 bases between. The CDR3 loop is CASSFGPSGANVLTF. The CDR3 DNA is TGTGCCAGCAGCTTTGGCCCCTCTGGGGCCAACGTCCTGACTTTC.